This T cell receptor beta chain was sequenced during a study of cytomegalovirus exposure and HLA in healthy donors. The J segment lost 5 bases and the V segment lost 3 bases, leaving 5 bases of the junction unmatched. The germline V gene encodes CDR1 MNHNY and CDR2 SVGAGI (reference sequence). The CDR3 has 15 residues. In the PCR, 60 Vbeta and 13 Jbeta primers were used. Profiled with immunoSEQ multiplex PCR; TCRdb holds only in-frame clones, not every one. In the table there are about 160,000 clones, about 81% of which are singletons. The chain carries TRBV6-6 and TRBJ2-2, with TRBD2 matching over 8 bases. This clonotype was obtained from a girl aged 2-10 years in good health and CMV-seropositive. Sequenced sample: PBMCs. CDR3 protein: CASSYPGLGTGELFF. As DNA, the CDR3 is TGTGCCAGCAGTTATCCGGGACTAGGTACCGGGGAGCTGTTTTTT.